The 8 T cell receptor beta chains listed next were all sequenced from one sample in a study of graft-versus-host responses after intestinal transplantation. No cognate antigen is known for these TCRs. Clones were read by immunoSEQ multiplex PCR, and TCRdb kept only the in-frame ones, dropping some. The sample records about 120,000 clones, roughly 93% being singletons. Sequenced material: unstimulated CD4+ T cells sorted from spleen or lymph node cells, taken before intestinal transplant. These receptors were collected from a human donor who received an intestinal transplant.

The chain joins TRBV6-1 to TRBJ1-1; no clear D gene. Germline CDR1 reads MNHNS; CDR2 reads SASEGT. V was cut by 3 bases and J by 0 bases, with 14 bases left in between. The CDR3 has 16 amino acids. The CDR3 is CASSDRARTLNTEAFF. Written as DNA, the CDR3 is TGTGCCAGCAGTGATAGGGCCAGAACCCTGAACACTGAAGCTTTCTTT.

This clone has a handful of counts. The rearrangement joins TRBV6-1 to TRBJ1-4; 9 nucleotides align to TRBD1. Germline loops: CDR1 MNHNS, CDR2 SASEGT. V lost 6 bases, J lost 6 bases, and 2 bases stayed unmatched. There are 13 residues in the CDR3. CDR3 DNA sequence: TGTGCCAGCAGCGGACAGGGGTATGAAAAACTGTTTTTT. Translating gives CASSGQGYEKLFF.

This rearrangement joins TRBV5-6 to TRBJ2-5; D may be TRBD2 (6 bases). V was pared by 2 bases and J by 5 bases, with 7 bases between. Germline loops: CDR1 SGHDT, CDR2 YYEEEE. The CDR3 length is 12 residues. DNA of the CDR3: TGTGCCAGCAGCTTCCGGGGGGAGACCCAGTACTTC. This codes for CASSFRGETQYF.

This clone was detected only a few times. The CDR3 nucleotides read TGTGCCAGTAGTATCATAAGCGGGAGCTCCTACAATGAGCAGTTCTTC. As protein: CASSIISGSSYNEQFF. The chain combines TRBV19 with TRBJ2-1; 8 bases fit TRBD2. The V segment lost 3 bases and the J segment 0 bases; nucleotides outside the gene matches: 4. The CDR3 totals 16 residues. Per the germline V gene, CDR1 is LNHDA and CDR2 is SQIVND (reference sequence).

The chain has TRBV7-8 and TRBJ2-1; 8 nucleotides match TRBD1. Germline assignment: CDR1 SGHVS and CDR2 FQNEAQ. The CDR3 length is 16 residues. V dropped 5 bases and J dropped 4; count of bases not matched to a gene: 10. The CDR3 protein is CASSPGQGARYNEQFF. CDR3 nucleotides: TGTGCCAGCAGCCCTGGACAGGGCGCCCGGTACAATGAGCAGTTCTTC.

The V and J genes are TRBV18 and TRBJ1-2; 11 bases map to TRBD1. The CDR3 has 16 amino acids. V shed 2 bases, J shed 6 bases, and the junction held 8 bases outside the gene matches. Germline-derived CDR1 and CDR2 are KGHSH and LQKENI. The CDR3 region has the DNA TGTGCCAGCTCACCAGATACTGGACAGGGGGCGGATGGCTACACCTTC. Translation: CASSPDTGQGADGYTF.

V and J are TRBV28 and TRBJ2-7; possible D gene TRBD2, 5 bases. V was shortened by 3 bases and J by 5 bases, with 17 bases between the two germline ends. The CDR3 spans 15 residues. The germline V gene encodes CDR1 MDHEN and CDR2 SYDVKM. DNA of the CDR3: TGTGCCAGCAGTTTTGCGGGTTCGACTCGGCACGAGCAGTACTTC. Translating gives CASSFAGSTRHEQYF.

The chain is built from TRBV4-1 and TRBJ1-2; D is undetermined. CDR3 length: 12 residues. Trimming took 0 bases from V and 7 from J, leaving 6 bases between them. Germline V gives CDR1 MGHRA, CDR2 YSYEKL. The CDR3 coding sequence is TGCGCCAGCAGCCAAGATCCGGTTGGCTACACCTTC. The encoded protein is CASSQDPVGYTF.